These T cell receptor beta chains were read from a single sample in a study of shared clonotypes between healthy human individuals. Profiled with immunoSEQ multiplex PCR; TCRdb holds only in-frame clones, not every one. Altogether about 1.5 million clones are present, approximately 98% being singletons, with the ten largest covering about 0.42%. The source material was naive CD4+ T cells sorted from blood. The receptors originated from a young man in good health. Both conserved end residues are part of each CDR3. The order of the fields is V gene, D gene, J gene, clone size, CDR3 DNA, CDR3 protein. The D gene is left open where the match is weak. Clone sizes are given selectively: once, few, many, or a class where the clone is expanded.

V gene: TRBV5-4
D gene: TRBD2
J gene: TRBJ2-5
clone size: NA
CDR3 DNA: TGTGCCAGCAGCGAGGGACTAGCGGGAGGGGAGACCCAGTACTTC
CDR3 protein: CASSEGLAGGETQYF

V gene: TRBV9
D gene: NA
J gene: TRBJ2-3
clone size: NA
CDR3 DNA: TGTGCCAGCAGCGTCTCCGTCACAGATACGCAGTATTTT
CDR3 protein: CASSVSVTDTQYF

V gene: TRBV9
D gene: NA
J gene: TRBJ1-2
clone size: NA
CDR3 DNA: TGTGCCAGCAGCCCCAACTCCTACTATGGCTACACCTTC
CDR3 protein: CASSPNSYYGYTF

V gene: TRBV28
D gene: TRBD1
J gene: TRBJ2-7
clone size: once
CDR3 DNA: TGTGCCAGCAGGGGATCCGGGACAGGGCGCCACGAGCAGTACTTC
CDR3 protein: CASRGSGTGRHEQYF

V gene: TRBV28
D gene: NA
J gene: TRBJ2-1
clone size: NA
CDR3 DNA: TGTGCCAGCAGTTTCTCCCCCCCGGGGGGCGATGAGCAGTTCTTC
CDR3 protein: CASSFSPPGGDEQFF

V gene: TRBV5-6
D gene: NA
J gene: TRBJ2-7
clone size: NA
CDR3 DNA: TGTGCCAGCAGCAGAACGGGGGAGCCGGGAGAGCAGTACTTC
CDR3 protein: CASSRTGEPGEQYF

V gene: TRBV6-5
D gene: NA
J gene: TRBJ2-3
clone size: NA
CDR3 DNA: TGTGCCAGCTCCCCGGGCCCCCCGTTAGATACGCAGTATTTT
CDR3 protein: CASSPGPPLDTQYF

V gene: TRBV18
D gene: NA
J gene: TRBJ1-1
clone size: NA
CDR3 DNA: TGTGCCAGCTCACCCGGAGACAGGATGAACACTGAAGCTTTCTTT
CDR3 protein: CASSPGDRMNTEAFF

V gene: TRBV5-1
D gene: NA
J gene: TRBJ2-3
clone size: NA
CDR3 DNA: TGCGCCAGCAGCTTACAGGGCTCAGATACGCAGTATTTT
CDR3 protein: CASSLQGSDTQYF

V gene: TRBV14
D gene: TRBD2
J gene: TRBJ2-1
clone size: NA
CDR3 DNA: TGTGCCAGCAGCCAAGAGCCGGGACTAGCTTTAAGTGAGCAGTTCTTC
CDR3 protein: CASSQEPGLALSEQFF

V gene: TRBV28
D gene: TRBD2
J gene: TRBJ2-2
clone size: NA
CDR3 DNA: TGTGCCAGCAGTCCGTGGGACAGGAGGGGACTAGCGGGATCGGTGAACACCGGGGAGCTGTTTTTT
CDR3 protein: CASSPWDRRGLAGSVNTGELFF

V gene: TRBV7-3
D gene: NA
J gene: TRBJ2-1
clone size: NA
CDR3 DNA: TGTGCCAGCAGCTTCACCCACAATGAGCAGTTCTTC
CDR3 protein: CASSFTHNEQFF

V gene: TRBV2
D gene: NA
J gene: TRBJ2-1
clone size: NA
CDR3 DNA: TGTGCCAGCAGCGTAGAGACAGTCAATGAGCAGTTCTTC
CDR3 protein: CASSVETVNEQFF

V gene: TRBV9
D gene: NA
J gene: TRBJ2-2
clone size: once
CDR3 DNA: TGTGCCAGCGGGGGCAGGGACTACACCGGGGAGCTGTTTTTT
CDR3 protein: CASGGRDYTGELFF

V gene: TRBV9
D gene: NA
J gene: TRBJ2-5
clone size: NA
CDR3 DNA: TGTGCCAGCAGCGTAGTAATTGCGGGACGGGAGACCCAGTACTTC
CDR3 protein: CASSVVIAGRETQYF

V gene: TRBV28
D gene: NA
J gene: TRBJ2-7
clone size: NA
CDR3 DNA: TGTGCCAGCAGTCCCCCGGGAGGGGGCGCCTCCTACGAGCAGTACTTC
CDR3 protein: CASSPPGGGASYEQYF

V gene: TRBV7-2
D gene: NA
J gene: TRBJ1-3
clone size: NA
CDR3 DNA: TGTGCCAGCAGCTTGTTAATTGAAAACACCATATATTTT
CDR3 protein: CASSLLIENTIYF

V gene: TRBV28
D gene: NA
J gene: TRBJ2-7
clone size: NA
CDR3 DNA: TGTGCCAGCACTCGGGGGAGCACCTACGAGCAGTACTTC
CDR3 protein: CASTRGSTYEQYF

V gene: TRBV18
D gene: NA
J gene: TRBJ1-4
clone size: NA
CDR3 DNA: TGTGCCAGCTCACCAGACCTGGGAGCTGAAAAACTGTTTTTT
CDR3 protein: CASSPDLGAEKLFF

V gene: TRBV5-6
D gene: NA
J gene: TRBJ2-4
clone size: NA
CDR3 DNA: TGTGCCAGCAGCTTGTGGGGCAGAAACATTCAGTACTTC
CDR3 protein: CASSLWGRNIQYF

V gene: TRBV19
D gene: NA
J gene: TRBJ2-1
clone size: once
CDR3 DNA: TGTGCCAGTAGTATGTCCGGGGCGGGGTACAATGAGCAGTTCTTC
CDR3 protein: CASSMSGAGYNEQFF

V gene: TRBV18
D gene: TRBD1
J gene: TRBJ1-2
clone size: NA
CDR3 DNA: TGTGCCAGCTCACCAATCGCGGGACAGAGCAACTATGGCTACACCTTC
CDR3 protein: CASSPIAGQSNYGYTF

V gene: TRBV5-1
D gene: NA
J gene: TRBJ2-3
clone size: NA
CDR3 DNA: TGCGCCAGCACCCTGGGGCAGTCCACAGATACGCAGTATTTT
CDR3 protein: CASTLGQSTDTQYF

V gene: TRBV28
D gene: NA
J gene: TRBJ2-2
clone size: NA
CDR3 DNA: TGTGCCAGCAGCTACCCCACCGACAGAGAGAACACCGGGGAGCTGTTTTTT
CDR3 protein: CASSYPTDRENTGELFF

V gene: TRBV25-1
D gene: NA
J gene: TRBJ2-7
clone size: NA
CDR3 DNA: TGTGCCAGCGGAGAAACCGGGAAGCCGTCCGAGCAGTACTTC
CDR3 protein: CASGETGKPSEQYF

V gene: TRBV5-1
D gene: NA
J gene: TRBJ2-7
clone size: NA
CDR3 DNA: TGCGCCAGCAGCCCAGGACTCAGGCCCGTTGGGTCCTACGAGCAGTACTTC
CDR3 protein: CASSPGLRPVGSYEQYF

V gene: TRBV5-1
D gene: NA
J gene: TRBJ2-2
clone size: NA
CDR3 DNA: TGCGCCAGCAGCCCCTTCTCCGGGGGGAACACCGGGGAGCTGTTTTTT
CDR3 protein: CASSPFSGGNTGELFF

V gene: TRBV4-3
D gene: NA
J gene: TRBJ2-3
clone size: NA
CDR3 DNA: TGCGCCAGCAGCCAAGATGGCACAGATACGCAGTATTTT
CDR3 protein: CASSQDGTDTQYF

V gene: TRBV5-5
D gene: NA
J gene: TRBJ1-5
clone size: NA
CDR3 DNA: TGTGCCAGCAGCTTGGAAGACAATCAGCCCCAGCATTTT
CDR3 protein: CASSLEDNQPQHF

V gene: TRBV7-9
D gene: TRBD1
J gene: TRBJ2-7
clone size: NA
CDR3 DNA: TGTGCCAGTAACCCAGGACAGGGAGGCGAGCAGTACTTC
CDR3 protein: CASNPGQGGEQYF

V gene: TRBV19
D gene: TRBD2
J gene: TRBJ2-7
clone size: NA
CDR3 DNA: TGTGCCTCCCCAGTACGGGAGGCGGGCGAGCAGTACTTC
CDR3 protein: CASPVREAGEQYF

V gene: TRBV6-5
D gene: NA
J gene: TRBJ2-5
clone size: once
CDR3 DNA: TGTGCCAGCAGTCAGGCGGGACGGAAGACCCAGTACTTC
CDR3 protein: CASSQAGRKTQYF